This TCR beta chain comes out of a study of cytomegalovirus exposure and HLA in healthy donors. Study details: Among around 180 million T cells, an earlier analysis found 117 million unique TCR beta sequences. Overall study results and limits: What a later analysis reportedly showed was that an Asian-associated ancestry cluster had fewer N-insertions than the approximately 700-donor mean.

This CDR3 has 15 residues. CDR1 and CDR2 from the germline V gene are SQVTM and ANQGSEA. The V and J ends lost 7 bases and 0 bases respectively, with 16 bases between them. Concerning this clone itself: What it binds is unknown.

Donors in the study were healthy people who gave bone marrow. A multiplex PCR was run with 60 Vbeta primers and 13 Jbeta primers. The data were produced by immunoSEQ multiplex PCR, yet TCRdb's version contains in-frame clones alone and is incomplete. The sample lists 150,000 to 200,000 clones, 75% to 90% occurring once. Sequences were obtained from PBMCs. This receptor was identified in a man between 18 and 35 years old in good health and CMV-seropositive. The chain combines TRBV29-1 with TRBJ1-3, with a possible D match to TRBD1 (6 bases). CDR3 DNA sequence: TGCAGCGCCAAACAGGGCCCTCACTCTGGAAACACCATATATTTT. Residues: CSAKQGPHSGNTIYF. The full variable domain, completed using reference TRBV29-1 and TRBJ1-3, is SAVISQKPSRDICQRGTSLTIQCQVDSQVTMMFWYRQQPGQSLTLIATANQGSEATYESGFVIDKFPISRPNLTFSTLTVSNMSPEDSSIYLCSAKQGPHSGNTIYFGEGSWLTVV.